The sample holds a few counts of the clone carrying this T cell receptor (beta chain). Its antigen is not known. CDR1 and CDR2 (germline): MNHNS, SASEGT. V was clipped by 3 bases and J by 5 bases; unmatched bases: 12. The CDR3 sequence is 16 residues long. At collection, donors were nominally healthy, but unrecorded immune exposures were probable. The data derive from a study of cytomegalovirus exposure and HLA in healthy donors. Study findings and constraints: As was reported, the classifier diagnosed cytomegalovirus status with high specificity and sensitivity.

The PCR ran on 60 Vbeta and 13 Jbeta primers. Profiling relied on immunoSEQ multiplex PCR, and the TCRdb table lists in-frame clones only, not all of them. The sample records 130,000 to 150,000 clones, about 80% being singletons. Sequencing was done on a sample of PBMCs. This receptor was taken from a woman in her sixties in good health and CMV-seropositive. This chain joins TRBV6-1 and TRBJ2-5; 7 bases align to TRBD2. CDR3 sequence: CASSDTAGGTGETQYF. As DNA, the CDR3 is TGTGCCAGCAGTGACACCGCCGGGGGGACTGGGGAGACCCAGTACTTC.